These 28 T cell receptor beta chains came from one sample sequenced in a study of T cell responses to AZD1222 COVID-19 vaccine. Method: immunoSEQ multiplex PCR; TCRdb's copy keeps in-frame clones and lacks some. The sample yields 140,000 to 150,000 clones, 75% to 90% seen once. The material was peripheral blood, obtained on day 0 of AZD1222 vaccination. The receptors here all came from an adult in good health.

The chain recombines TRBV5-4 with TRBJ2-6, with 7 bases identical to TRBD1. J was trimmed by 2 bases and V by 5 bases; bases with no gene match: 4. The germline V gene encodes CDR1 SGHNT and CDR2 YYREEE (reference sequence). This CDR3 has 15 amino acids. In DNA form, the CDR3 reads TGTGCCAGCAGGGCAGGGGGTACTGGGGCCAACGTCCTGACTTTC. Translating gives CASRAGGTGANVLTF. Filled out from reference TRBV5-4 and TRBJ2-6, the complete variable domain reads ETGVTQSPTHLIKTRGQQVTLRCSSQSGHNTVSWYQQALGQGPQFIFQYYREEENGRGNFPPRFSGLQFPNYSSELNVNALELDDSALYLCASRAGGTGANVLTFGAGSRLTVL.

This clone turned up a few times. The chain combines TRBV4-1 with TRBJ2-1; D possibly uses TRBD1 or TRBD2 (5 bases each). The length of the CDR3 is 14 residues. Germline values: CDR1 MGHRA, CDR2 YSYEKL. Trimming left V 4 bases short and J 7 bases short, with 14 bases between. CDR3: CASSRTGPRNEQFF. The CDR3 nucleotides read TGCGCCAGCAGCCGGACGGGGCCAAGGAATGAGCAGTTCTTC.

The chain has TRBV18 and TRBJ1-1; no reliable D call. Per germline, CDR1 KGHSH and CDR2 LQKENI. V was clipped by 3 bases and J by 12 bases, with 17 bases between them. The CDR3 runs to 13 residues. The CDR3 loop reads CASSPIRESKPFF. Here the CDR3 DNA reads TGTGCCAGCTCACCCATTAGGGAGTCTAAACCTTTCTTT.

V usage is TRBV10-3 and J usage is TRBJ2-3, with 14 bases that match TRBD2. Germline V lookup: CDR1 ENHRY, CDR2 SYGVKD. The CDR3 has 15 amino acids. The ends lost 2 bases at V and 8 bases at J; junction bases unmatched: 3. The CDR3 sequence is CAISEGLAGGGTQYF. The CDR3 DNA sequence: TGTGCCATCAGTGAGGGACTAGCGGGAGGAGGTACGCAGTATTTT.

The chain joins TRBV2 to TRBJ2-7; 7 bases match TRBD2. The CDR3 runs 12 residues. V was pared by 11 bases and J by 3 bases, with 7 bases of the junction left unmatched. CDR1 and CDR2 from the germline V gene are SNHLY and FYNNEI. CDR3 DNA: TGTGCCTCGGGGGGAGTTAGCTACGAGCAGTACTTC. This sequence encodes CASGGVSYEQYF.

This clone was observed at least ten times. V is TRBV5-1 and J is TRBJ1-2; 10 bases line up with TRBD1. CDR1 is SGHRS and CDR2 is YFSETQ in the germline V gene. The CDR3 runs to 15 residues. V was clipped by 4 bases and J by 4 bases; unmatched bases: 7. As DNA, the CDR3 is TGCGCCAGCAGCGCACTAGGACAGGGGGGCTATGGCTACACCTTC. As protein: CASSALGQGGYGYTF.

This clone has more than one count but fewer than ten. The rearrangement links TRBV18 to TRBJ1-2; D remains ambiguous. V lost 1 base, J lost 2 bases, and 8 bases lay in between. CDR1 and CDR2 from the germline V gene are KGHSH and LQKENI. This CDR3 spans 14 amino acids. CDR3 in amino acids: CASSPRNGNYGYTF. CDR3 DNA sequence: TGTGCCAGCTCACCACGTAACGGCAACTATGGCTACACCTTC.

The rearrangement links TRBV27 to TRBJ1-4; 11 bases are a match to TRBD1. The trim removed 3 bases at V and 3 bases at J, leaving 3 bases unmatched. The CDR3 loop spans 16 amino acids. Germline assignment: CDR1 MNHEY and CDR2 SMNVEV (reference sequence). The CDR3 DNA reads TGTGCCAGCAGTTTCCTGGGACAGGGGGCTAATGAAAAACTGTTTTTT. The encoded protein is CASSFLGQGANEKLFF. Based on the CDR3 plus reference TRBV27 and TRBJ1-4, the full variable domain is EAQVTQNPRYLITVTGKKLTVTCSQNMNHEYMSWYRQDPGLGLRQIYYSMNVEVTDKGDVPEGYKVSRKEKRNFPLILESPSPNQTSLYFCASSFLGQGANEKLFFGSGTQLSVL.

This clone was recorded a few times. The rearrangement links TRBV7-9 to TRBJ1-1; D uncertain. The CDR3 is 11 residues long. Germline CDR1 SEHNR, CDR2 FQNEAQ (reference sequence). V was pared by 7 bases and J by 4 bases, with 7 bases between. The CDR3, as DNA: TGTGCCAGCACCGTGGGCACTGAAGCTTTCTTT. Translation: CASTVGTEAFF.

This chain joins TRBV9 and TRBJ2-2; D unresolved. The germline V gene has CDR1 SGDLS and CDR2 YYNGEE. The CDR3 loop spans 14 amino acids. V was trimmed by 0 bases and J by 1 base, leaving 4 bases between them. The CDR3, as DNA: TGTGCCAGCAGCGTAGCCAGGAACACCGGGGAGCTGTTTTTT. As protein: CASSVARNTGELFF. The entire variable domain, with the rest obtained from reference TRBV9 and TRBJ2-2, is as follows: DSGVTQTPKHLITATGQRVTLRCSPRSGDLSVYWYQQSLDQGLQFLIQYYNGEERAKGNILERFSAQQFPDLHSELNLSSLELGDSALYFCASSVARNTGELFFGEGSRLTVL.

The V gene is TRBV11-3, the J gene TRBJ2-1; D unresolved. Trimming took off 1 base at V and 3 bases at J, with 7 bases between the two ends. The CDR3 totals 14 residues. Per the germline V gene, CDR1 is SGHNT and CDR2 is YENEEA. Written as DNA, the CDR3 is TGTGCCAGCAGCTTAGGGGGTAACTACAATGAGCAGTTCTTC. It yields the protein CASSLGGNYNEQFF.

This clone was seen a single time. The chain recombines TRBV7-2 with TRBJ1-5; no clear D gene. Germline CDR1 is SGHTA and CDR2 is FQGNSA. The CDR3 is 13 residues long. V lost 5 bases to trimming and J lost 4 bases, with 9 bases between them. The CDR3 here is CASSNSLNQPQHF. The CDR3, as DNA: TGTGCCAGCAGCAATAGCCTTAATCAGCCCCAGCATTTT.

The V gene is TRBV19, the J gene TRBJ1-4, with D unclear. The germline V and J ends were trimmed by 3 bases and 5 bases, with 10 bases remaining between them. Germline V gives CDR1 LNHDA, CDR2 SQIVND (reference sequence). The CDR3 is made up of 14 amino acids. CDR3 coding DNA: TGTGCCAGTAGTATTTGGGCAAGCAATGAAAAACTGTTTTTT. The encoded protein is CASSIWASNEKLFF. Based on the CDR3 plus reference TRBV19 and TRBJ1-4, the full variable domain is DGGITQSPKYLFRKEGQNVTLSCEQNLNHDAMYWYRQDPGQGLRLIYYSQIVNDFQKGDIAEGYSVSREKKESFPLTVTSAQKNPTAFYLCASSIWASNEKLFFGSGTQLSVL.

This chain connects TRBV7-2 to TRBJ1-1; 7 nucleotides match TRBD1. The CDR3 spans 15 residues. Losses at the gene ends were 2 bases for V and 5 bases for J; bases not matched to a gene: 8. Germline lookup yields CDR1 SGHTA and CDR2 FQGNSA. The CDR3 spells CASSLLGGQLTEAFF. The DNA of the CDR3 is TGTGCCAGCAGCTTACTAGGGGGACAGTTGACTGAAGCTTTCTTT.

CDR3 nucleotide sequence: TGCGCCAGTTCATACAGATCTGAAGCTTTCTTT. Translating it yields CASSYRSEAFF. V gene TRBV4-1 combines with J gene TRBJ1-1, with D hard to call. The CDR3 extends over 11 amino acids. Germline V gives CDR1 MGHRA, CDR2 YSYEKL. V lost 9 bases to trimming and J lost 6 bases, with 11 bases between them.

The chain is built from TRBV3-1 (or the pseudogene TRBV3-2) and TRBJ1-3; 7 nucleotides line up with TRBD1. CDR1 and CDR2 from the germline V gene are LGHDT and YNNKEL (reference sequence). The CDR3 is 16 amino acids. V gave up 4 bases and J gave up 0 bases; unmatched junction bases: 6. The CDR3 loop reads CASSLAGGSSGNTIYF. DNA of the CDR3: TGTGCCAGCAGCCTAGCAGGGGGAAGCTCTGGAAACACCATATATTTT.

Details on this clone: One end of the junction fails to match germline, which may point to a read error. The chain employs TRBV2 and TRBJ2-7; 10 bases match TRBD1. Germline CDR1 and CDR2: SNHLY and FYNNEI. The CDR3 is 14 amino acids. Here the CDR3 DNA reads TGTACCAGCAGGGACCCGGGACAGGGGCCTGTGGAATCCTTC. It yields the protein CTSRDPGQGPVESF.

The chain links TRBV27 to TRBJ2-5; no definite D call. The germline CDR1 and CDR2 sequences are MNHEY and SMNVEV (reference sequence). This CDR3 region has 15 residues. Trimming stripped 7 bases from V and 1 base from J, with 16 bases between. The CDR3 is CASILPQSRQETQYF. The CDR3 DNA is TGTGCCAGCATATTACCTCAATCCCGCCAAGAGACCCAGTACTTC.

V gene TRBV6-4 combines with J gene TRBJ2-1; 13 nucleotides align to TRBD2. This CDR3 spans 15 amino acids. Trimming took 4 bases from V and 8 from J; bases not matched to a gene: 5. CDR1 is MRHNA and CDR2 is SNTAGT in the germline V gene. The CDR3 spells CASSVGTSGIYEQFF. CDR3 coding DNA: TGTGCCAGCAGTGTGGGGACTAGCGGGATCTATGAGCAGTTCTTC.

As for this clone: Different DNA sequences within this sample yield the same CDR3. The chain joins TRBV5-6 to TRBJ2-7; D is unresolved. Germline values: CDR1 SGHDT, CDR2 YYEEEE. The CDR3 is made up of 11 amino acids. The V gene lost 0 bases and the J gene lost 4 bases, with 2 bases spanning the gap. The CDR3 bases are TGTGCCAGCAGCTTGGGGTACGAGCAGTACTTC. It encodes CASSLGYEQYF.

V gene TRBV10-1 combines with J gene TRBJ1-2, with D unresolved. This CDR3 region has 13 residues. With 3 bases removed from V and 2 bases from J, the gap between germline ends came to 7 bases. Germline loops: CDR1 WNHNN, CDR2 SYGVQD (reference sequence). The CDR3 loop is CASSDHRNYGYTF. For the CDR3, the DNA is TGCGCCAGCAGTGATCATCGAAACTATGGCTACACCTTC.

This clone showed up just a few times. The CDR3 DNA sequence: TGTGCCAGCAGTTCCTCCGGGTTGGGGGTGGCGGATACGCAGTATTTT. It yields the protein CASSSSGLGVADTQYF. The chain employs TRBV6-6 and TRBJ2-3, with D perhaps matching TRBD1 or TRBD2 (5 bases each). V was pared by 4 bases and J by 6 bases, with 20 bases between. CDR3 size: 16 residues. Germline V lookup: CDR1 MNHNY, CDR2 SVGAGI (reference sequence).

The V gene is TRBV9, the J gene TRBJ1-2; the D is unclear. CDR3 length equals 14 residues. The germline gives CDR1 SGDLS, CDR2 YYNGEE. The ends were cut back, 3 bases at V and 0 bases at J, with 9 bases in the middle. CDR3 protein: CASSDGTANYGYTF. The CDR3 DNA reads as TGTGCCAGCAGCGATGGCACCGCTAACTATGGCTACACCTTC. Using reference TRBV9 and TRBJ1-2 for the parts outside the CDR3, the full variable domain is DSGVTQTPKHLITATGQRVTLRCSPRSGDLSVYWYQQSLDQGLQFLIQYYNGEERAKGNILERFSAQQFPDLHSELNLSSLELGDSALYFCASSDGTANYGYTFGSGTRLTVV.

J is TRBJ1-2 and V is TRBV5-1, with D hard to call. The CDR3 loop spans 15 amino acids. The germline V and J ends were trimmed by 0 bases and 2 bases, with 11 bases remaining between them. CDR1 SGHRS and CDR2 YFSETQ come from the germline V gene. CDR3 DNA sequence: TGCGCCAGCAGCTTGGTCGTAGGTGACAACTATGGCTACACCTTC. It is translated as CASSLVVGDNYGYTF.

This chain uses TRBV7-2 with TRBJ1-1; D possibly corresponds to TRBD1 (6 bases). Germline lookup yields CDR1 SGHTA and CDR2 FQGNSA. The CDR3 has 14 amino acids. The V end was cut by 0 bases, the J end by 3 bases, with 8 bases between. In nucleotides, the CDR3 is TGTGCCAGCAGCTTAGCGGGGGGCTACACTGAAGCTTTCTTT. It translates to CASSLAGGYTEAFF.

The chain is built from TRBV5-4 and TRBJ2-3; D might be TRBD2 (6 bases). Trimming stripped 0 bases from V and 2 bases from J, with 10 bases between. CDR1 SGHNT and CDR2 YYREEE come from the germline V gene (reference sequence). The CDR3 has 15 amino acids. The chain's CDR3 is CASSLGDSLTDTQYF. CDR3 DNA sequence: TGTGCCAGCAGCTTGGGGGACTCCCTCACAGATACGCAGTATTTT.

The chain combines TRBV19 with TRBJ2-1; D possibly uses TRBD1 or TRBD2 (5 bases each). V shed 7 bases and J shed 2 bases, with 15 bases lying between them. Germline V CDR1 and CDR2: LNHDA, SQIVND (reference sequence). CDR3 length: 15 residues. The CDR3 bases are TGTGCCAGTACCGAGGGGCTAGGCCCCTACAATGAGCAGTTCTTC. It codes for CASTEGLGPYNEQFF.

This clone was detected only a few times. V gene TRBV7-9 combines with J gene TRBJ2-7, with D tentatively TRBD1 or TRBD2 (6 bases each). The CDR3 is 13 residues long. Germline V gene sequence: CDR1 SEHNR, CDR2 FQNEAQ (reference sequence). V was clipped by 6 bases and J by 2 bases, with 11 bases between them. In DNA form, the CDR3 reads TGTGCCAGCAGTATCCGGGGGCCCTACGAGCAGTACTTC. Translating it yields CASSIRGPYEQYF.